This T cell receptor beta chain was profiled in a study of cytomegalovirus exposure and HLA in healthy donors. The study's findings and limits: Roughly uniform depth of sequencing across donors was assumed in presence/absence analyses. According to the study, 180 or so TCR beta chains were cytomegalovirus-associated. A later analysis showed HLA-associated TCR beta chains outstripping equally common others in clonal expansion. The sole available immune exposure information was CMV serostatus.

Amplification used 60 Vbeta primers and 13 Jbeta primers. Using immunoSEQ multiplex PCR, the repertoire was profiled, and TCRdb retains in-frame clones only, with some absent. This table has 150,000 to 200,000 clones, around four fifths appearing once. Details on this clone: Its antigen remains unknown.

Germline CDR1 is SGHNT and CDR2 is YYREEE (reference sequence). This CDR3 contains 14 residues. V was pared by 4 bases and J by 7 bases, with 8 bases of the junction left unmatched. The sequenced material came from PBMCs. The chain combines TRBV5-4 with TRBJ2-7, with 10 bases identical to TRBD1. The sequence derives from a woman aged 50 to 60 in good health and CMV-seronegative. The CDR3: CASSLGTGEKEQYF. The CDR3 nucleotides are TGTGCCAGCAGCCTTGGGACAGGGGAAAAAGAGCAGTACTTC.